A single sample gave rise to the 6 T cell receptor beta chains below, sequenced in a study of T cell responses to AZD1222 COVID-19 vaccine. Method: immunoSEQ multiplex PCR; TCRdb's copy keeps in-frame clones and lacks some. The sample includes about 120,000 clones, just over 90% seen only once; the top ten take 5%. The specimen was peripheral blood, collected 28 days after the second AZD1222 dose. These receptors all come from an adult who received the AZD1222 COVID-19 vaccine.

This clone is medium-sized (0.01 to 0.1%) by share. V gene TRBV19 combines with J gene TRBJ2-3; weak D call: TRBD2 (5 bases). CDR1 and CDR2 (germline): LNHDA, SQIVND (reference sequence). V was cut by 6 bases and J by 2 bases, with 12 bases left in between. The CDR3 sequence is 14 residues long. The CDR3 region has the DNA TGTGCCAGTAGCCCCGGGAACCCCACAGATACGCAGTATTTT. It codes for CASSPGNPTDTQYF.

The chain recombines TRBV7-9 with TRBJ2-7, with D unresolved. V dropped 1 base and J dropped 5 bases, with 9 bases sitting between them. The germline CDR1 and CDR2 sequences are SEHNR and FQNEAQ (reference sequence). This CDR3 contains 13 residues. The CDR3 spells CASSLGAEDEQYF. CDR3 nucleotide sequence: TGTGCCAGCAGCTTAGGGGCAGAGGACGAGCAGTACTTC.

The gene calls are TRBV5-1 and TRBJ2-1, with a weak D call TRBD2 (5 bases). This CDR3 spans 15 amino acids. Germline values: CDR1 SGHRS, CDR2 YFSETQ. Trimming took 1 base from V and 6 from J, leaving 14 bases between them. CDR3 loop: CASSLLGKEGNEQFF. The CDR3 coding sequence is TGCGCCAGCAGCTTGTTGGGGAAAGAGGGCAATGAGCAGTTCTTC.

The genes are TRBV6-6 and TRBJ2-7, with 9 bases identical to TRBD1. Germline lookup yields CDR1 MNHNY and CDR2 SVGAGI (reference sequence). The length of the CDR3 is 15 residues. After removal of 6 bases from V and 5 bases from J, the junction contained 11 bases not matched to a gene. The CDR3 nucleotides are TGTGCCAGCAGCCCTACCGCGGACAGGGGACACGAGCAGTACTTC. Residues: CASSPTADRGHEQYF.

The V and J genes are TRBV18 and TRBJ2-3; 7 bases are shared with TRBD2. The CDR3 is 18 residues long. The germline CDR1 and CDR2 sequences are KGHSH and LQKENI. After removal of 3 bases from V and 2 bases from J, the junction contained 14 bases not matched to a gene. The CDR3 sequence: CASSPLPAGADPTDTQYF. The CDR3 DNA sequence: TGTGCCAGCTCACCCCTTCCTGCGGGAGCGGATCCCACAGATACGCAGTATTTT.

The rearrangement joins TRBV30 to TRBJ1-2, with a tentative D call TRBD1 (5 bases). Between the trimmed V and J ends, which lost 1 base and 4 bases, there was a span of 16 bases. The CDR3 consists of 15 residues. Germline values: CDR1 GTSNPN, CDR2 SVGIG (reference sequence). CDR3 sequence reads: CAWSELTRVFYGYTF. The DNA of the CDR3 is TGTGCCTGGAGTGAATTGACCAGGGTCTTCTATGGCTACACCTTC.